This T cell receptor (beta chain) originates from a study of blood T cell repertoires in COVID-19. Turning to the study itself: The study drew acute and convalescent COVID-19 samples from the United States, Italy and Spain.

In the authors' workflow: The assay estimated nucleated cells by amplifying reference gene primers. Measured with immunoSEQ multiplex PCR; TCRdb has only the in-frame clones, and not every one. V and J calls and clone size are those listed in that table; D and trimming were worked out from the DNA. The sample has approximately 160,000 clones; more than 65% are singletons. Sequencing used peripheral blood. This TCR came from a woman between 45 and 60 years old in a cohort sampled during active or convalescent COVID-19.

In DNA, the CDR3 is TGTGCCAGCAGCTCCAATACGATCGGTGGGGCCAACGTCCTGACTTTC. Protein product: CASSSNTIGGANVLTF. The rearrangement uses TRBV11-2 and TRBJ2-6; D not certain. Looked up from germline, CDR1 is SGHAT and CDR2 is FQNNGV. The CDR3 totals 16 residues. Trimming cost V 4 bases and J 3 bases, with 13 bases left between them.